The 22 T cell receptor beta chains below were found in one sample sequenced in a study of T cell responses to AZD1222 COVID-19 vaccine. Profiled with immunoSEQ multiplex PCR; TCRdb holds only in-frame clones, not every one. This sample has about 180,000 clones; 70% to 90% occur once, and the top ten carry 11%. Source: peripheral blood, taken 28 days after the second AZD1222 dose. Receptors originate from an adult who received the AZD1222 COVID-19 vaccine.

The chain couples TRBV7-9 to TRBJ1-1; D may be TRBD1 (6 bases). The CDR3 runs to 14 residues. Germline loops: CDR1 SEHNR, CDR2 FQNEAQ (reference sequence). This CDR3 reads CATLVGQLNTEAFF. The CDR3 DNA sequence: TGTGCAACCCTCGTGGGACAACTAAACACTGAAGCTTTCTTT.

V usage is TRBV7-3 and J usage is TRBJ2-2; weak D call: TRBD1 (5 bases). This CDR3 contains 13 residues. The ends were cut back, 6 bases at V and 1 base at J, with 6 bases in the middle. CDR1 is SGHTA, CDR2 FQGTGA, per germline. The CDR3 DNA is TGTGCCAGCAGTCAGGGGAACACCGGGGAGCTGTTTTTT. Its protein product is CASSQGNTGELFF.

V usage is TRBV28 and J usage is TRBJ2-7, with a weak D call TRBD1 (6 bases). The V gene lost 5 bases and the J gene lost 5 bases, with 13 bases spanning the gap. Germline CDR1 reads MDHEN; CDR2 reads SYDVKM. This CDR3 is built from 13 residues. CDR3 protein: CASSPAGDNEQYF. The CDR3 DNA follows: TGTGCCAGCAGTCCCGCAGGGGACAACGAGCAGTACTTC.

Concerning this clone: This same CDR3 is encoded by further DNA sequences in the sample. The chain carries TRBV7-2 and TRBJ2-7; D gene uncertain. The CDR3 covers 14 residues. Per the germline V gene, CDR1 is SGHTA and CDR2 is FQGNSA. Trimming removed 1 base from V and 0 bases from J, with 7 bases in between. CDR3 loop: CASSLGHSSYEQYF. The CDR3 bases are TGTGCCAGCAGCTTAGGTCACAGCTCCTACGAGCAGTACTTC.

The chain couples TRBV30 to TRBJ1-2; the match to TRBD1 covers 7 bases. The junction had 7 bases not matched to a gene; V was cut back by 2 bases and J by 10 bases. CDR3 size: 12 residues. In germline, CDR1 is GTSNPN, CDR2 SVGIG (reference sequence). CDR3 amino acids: CAWSRKDRHYTF. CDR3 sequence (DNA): TGTGCCTGGAGTAGGAAGGACAGGCACTACACCTTC.

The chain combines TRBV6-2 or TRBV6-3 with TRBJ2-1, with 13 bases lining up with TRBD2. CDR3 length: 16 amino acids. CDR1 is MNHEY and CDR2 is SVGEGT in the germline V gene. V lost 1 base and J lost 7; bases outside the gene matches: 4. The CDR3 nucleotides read TGTGCCAGCAGTTACTTCGTACTAGCGGGGGGGAATGAGCAGTTCTTC. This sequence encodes CASSYFVLAGGNEQFF.

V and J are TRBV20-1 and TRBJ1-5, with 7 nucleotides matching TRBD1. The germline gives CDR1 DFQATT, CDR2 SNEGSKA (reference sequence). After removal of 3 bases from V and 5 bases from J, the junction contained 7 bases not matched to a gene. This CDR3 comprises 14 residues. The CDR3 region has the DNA TGCAGTGCTAGTTCGGGACAGCCCTATCAGCCCCAGCATTTT. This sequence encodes CSASSGQPYQPQHF.

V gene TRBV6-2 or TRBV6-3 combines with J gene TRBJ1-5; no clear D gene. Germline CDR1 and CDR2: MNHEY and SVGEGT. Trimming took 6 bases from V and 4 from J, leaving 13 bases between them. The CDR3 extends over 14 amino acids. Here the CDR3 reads CASSRTEDNQPQHF. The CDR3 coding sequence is TGTGCCAGCAGCCGGACGGAGGATAATCAGCCCCAGCATTTT.

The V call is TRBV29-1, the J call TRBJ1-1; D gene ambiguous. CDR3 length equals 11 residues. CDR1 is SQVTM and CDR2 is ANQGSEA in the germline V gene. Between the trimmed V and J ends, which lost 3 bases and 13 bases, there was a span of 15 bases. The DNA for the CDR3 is TGCAGCGTTGACTGGCCCGAAGAGGGTTTCTTT. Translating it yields CSVDWPEEGFF.

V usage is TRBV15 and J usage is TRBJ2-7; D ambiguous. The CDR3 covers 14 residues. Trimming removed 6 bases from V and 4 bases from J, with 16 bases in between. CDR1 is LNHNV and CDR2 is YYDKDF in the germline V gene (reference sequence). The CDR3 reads CATSAPGAFYEQYF. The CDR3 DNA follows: TGTGCCACCAGTGCGCCCGGCGCATTTTACGAGCAGTACTTC.

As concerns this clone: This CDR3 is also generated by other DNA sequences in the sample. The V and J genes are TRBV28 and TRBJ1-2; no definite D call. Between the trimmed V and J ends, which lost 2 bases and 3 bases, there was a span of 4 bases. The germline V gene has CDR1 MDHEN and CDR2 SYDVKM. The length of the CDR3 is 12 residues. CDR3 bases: TGTGCCAGCAGTTTAGGGTACTATGGCTACACCTTC. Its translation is CASSLGYYGYTF.

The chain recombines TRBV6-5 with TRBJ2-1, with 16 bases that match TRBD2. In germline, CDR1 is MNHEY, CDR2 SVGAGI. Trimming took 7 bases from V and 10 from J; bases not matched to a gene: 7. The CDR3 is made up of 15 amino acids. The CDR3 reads CASTPPGLAGGEQFF. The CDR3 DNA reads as TGTGCCAGCACCCCCCCGGGACTAGCGGGGGGGGAGCAGTTCTTC.

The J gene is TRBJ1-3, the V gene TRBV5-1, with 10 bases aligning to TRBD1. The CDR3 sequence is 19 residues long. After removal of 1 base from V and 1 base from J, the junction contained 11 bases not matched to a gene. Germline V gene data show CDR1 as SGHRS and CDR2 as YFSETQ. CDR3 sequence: CASSLLGTGETQSGNTIYF. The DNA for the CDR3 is TGCGCCAGCAGCTTGTTAGGGACAGGGGAAACCCAGTCTGGAAACACCATATATTTT.

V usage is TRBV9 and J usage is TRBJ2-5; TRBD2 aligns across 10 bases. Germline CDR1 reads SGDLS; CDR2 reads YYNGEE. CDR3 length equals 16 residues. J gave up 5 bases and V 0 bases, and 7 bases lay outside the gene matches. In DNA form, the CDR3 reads TGTGCCAGCAGCGTAGATCGAGCGGGGGGGCGGGAGACCCAGTACTTC. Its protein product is CASSVDRAGGRETQYF.

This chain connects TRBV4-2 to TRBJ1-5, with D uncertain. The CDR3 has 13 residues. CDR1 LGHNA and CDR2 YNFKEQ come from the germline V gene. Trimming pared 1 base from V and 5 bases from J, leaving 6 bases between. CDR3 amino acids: CASSQGRDQPQHF. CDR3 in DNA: TGTGCCAGCAGCCAAGGCCGGGATCAGCCCCAGCATTTT.

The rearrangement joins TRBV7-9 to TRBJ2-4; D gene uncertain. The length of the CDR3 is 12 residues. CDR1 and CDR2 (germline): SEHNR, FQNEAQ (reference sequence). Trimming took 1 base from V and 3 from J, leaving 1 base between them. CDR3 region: CASSLGKNIQYF. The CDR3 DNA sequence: TGTGCCAGCAGCTTAGGCAAAAACATTCAGTACTTC.

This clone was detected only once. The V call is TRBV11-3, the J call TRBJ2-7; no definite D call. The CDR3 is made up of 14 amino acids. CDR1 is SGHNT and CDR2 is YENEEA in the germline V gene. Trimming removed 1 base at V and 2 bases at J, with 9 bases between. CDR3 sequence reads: CASSLGPSPYEQYF. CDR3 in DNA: TGTGCCAGCAGCTTAGGTCCGTCCCCCTACGAGCAGTACTTC.

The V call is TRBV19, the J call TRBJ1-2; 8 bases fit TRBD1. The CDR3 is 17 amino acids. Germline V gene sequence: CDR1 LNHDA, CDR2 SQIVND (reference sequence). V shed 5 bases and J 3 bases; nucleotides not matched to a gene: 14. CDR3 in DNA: TGTGCCAGTAGTGTGACAGGGGATCAGATTTGGGACTATGGCTACACCTTC. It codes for CASSVTGDQIWDYGYTF.

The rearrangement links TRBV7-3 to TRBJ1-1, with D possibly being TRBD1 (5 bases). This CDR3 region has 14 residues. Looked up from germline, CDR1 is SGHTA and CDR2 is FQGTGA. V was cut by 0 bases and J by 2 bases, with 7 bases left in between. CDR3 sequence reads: CASSLTRTNTEAFF. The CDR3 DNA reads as TGTGCCAGCAGCTTAACTCGGACAAACACTGAAGCTTTCTTT.

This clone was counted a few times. This CDR3 is CASSVLASGYTQYF. In DNA form, the CDR3 reads TGTGCCAGCAGCGTATTGGCTAGCGGCTATACGCAGTATTTT. The chain joins TRBV9 to TRBJ2-3; 7 positions match TRBD2. V shed 1 base, J shed 7 bases, and the junction held 6 bases outside the gene matches. CDR3 length equals 14 residues. Germline V lookup: CDR1 SGDLS, CDR2 YYNGEE.

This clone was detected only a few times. The CDR3 nucleotides are TGTGCCAGTAGCCCGCCGGGATACACCTACGAGCAGTACTTC. Amino acids: CASSPPGYTYEQYF. This chain joins TRBV19 and TRBJ2-7; maybe TRBD2 (5 bases). The CDR3 contains 14 residues. Looked up from germline, CDR1 is LNHDA and CDR2 is SQIVND (reference sequence). V was trimmed by 6 bases and J by 2 bases, leaving 14 bases between them.

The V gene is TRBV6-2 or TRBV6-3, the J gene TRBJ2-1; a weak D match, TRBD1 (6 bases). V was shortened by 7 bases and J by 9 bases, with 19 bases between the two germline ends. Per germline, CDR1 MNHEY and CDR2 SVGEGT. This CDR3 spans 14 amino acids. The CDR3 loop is CASNPLDRIGEQFF. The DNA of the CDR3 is TGTGCCAGCAACCCCTTAGACAGGATAGGTGAGCAGTTCTTC.